The TCR beta chain under discussion was sequenced for a study of human T cells and chemical hapten exposure. The study's findings and limits: Among expanded TCRs, significantly more large CDR3 similarity clusters formed than among controls.

Each CDR3 protein is one row after TCRdb ran MiXCR on the RACE reads. The data contain about 110,000 distinct CDR3 sequences, 9.2% of them singletons. Trimming removed 6 bases from V and 2 bases from J, with 10 bases in between. This CDR3 has 12 residues. Germline V CDR1 and CDR2: SQVTM, ANQGSEA. Sample time point: patch test 2, 6 weeks after DPC sensitization. Treatment of the sample: therapeutic diphenylcyclopropenone sensitization with weekly scalp DPC. This clonotype came up a few times. As yet, its antigen is unknown. The chain joins TRBV29-1 to TRBJ2-5; D ambiguous. The TCR was taken from a woman aged 40-49 years with alopecia areata. Some clones in this sample may be carry-over from other donors' samples. Sequencing used whole blood, obtained in connection with sensitization to the hapten diphenylcyclopropenone (DPC). In DNA form, the CDR3 reads TGCAGCGTGGTACAGTATCAAGAGACCCAGTACTTC. Translated: CSVVQYQETQYF.